This record concerns one T cell receptor (beta chain) sequence. The data stem from a study of blood T cell repertoires in COVID-19. Across the study: The United States, Italy and Spain were the sources of the acute and convalescent COVID-19 samples.

Germline V gives CDR1 MNHNY, CDR2 SVGAGI (reference sequence). This CDR3 is built from 15 residues. V lost 0 bases and J lost 1, with 6 bases in between. Sequencing used immunoSEQ multiplex PCR; TCRdb keeps in-frame clones, though not all of them. Among approximately 80,000 clones listed, 75% to 85% were seen once. This clonotype was obtained from a human donor in a cohort sampled during active COVID-19. The chain couples TRBV6-6 to TRBJ1-4, with a weak D call TRBD1 (6 bases). Sequencing used peripheral blood. The CDR3 DNA is TGTGCCAGCAGTTACTCGGGACAAACTAATGAAAAACTGTTTTTT. The encoded protein is CASSYSGQTNEKLFF.